These T cell receptor beta chains were read from a single sample in a study of cytomegalovirus exposure and HLA in healthy donors. This table comes from immunoSEQ multiplex PCR, and its TCRdb copy is limited to in-frame clones, with some not included. The sample records about 260,000 clones, 80% to 95% being singletons. The specimen was PBMCs. These receptors came from a woman between 25 and 40 years old in good health and CMV-seronegative. Each CDR3 is given with its conserved first and last residue. Each record gives: clone size, V gene, J gene, D gene, CDR3 DNA, CDR3 protein. The D gene is left open where the match is weak. Size tells how often a clone was seen (once, few, many) or the class of an expanded clone, and some rows leave it out.

abundance: -
v_gene: TRBV19
j_gene: TRBJ2-1
d_gene: -
CDR3nt: TGTGCCAGTAGCACCACTAGCTTGTTTAATGAGCAGTTCTTC
CDR3aa: CASSTTSLFNEQFF

abundance: -
v_gene: TRBV28
j_gene: TRBJ2-2
d_gene: TRBD2
CDR3nt: TGTGCCAGCACCCAGGGGTCAGCGGGAGCTATCACCGGGGAGCTGTTTTTT
CDR3aa: CASTQGSAGAITGELFF

abundance: -
v_gene: TRBV5-1
j_gene: TRBJ2-7
d_gene: TRBD2
CDR3nt: TGCGCCAGCAGCTTTAGCGGGAACTACGAGCAGTACTTC
CDR3aa: CASSFSGNYEQYF

abundance: few
v_gene: TRBV5-4
j_gene: TRBJ2-7
d_gene: TRBD1
CDR3nt: TGTGCCAGCAGCTTGGGGCCGGGACAGGGAAACTACGAGCAGTACTTC
CDR3aa: CASSLGPGQGNYEQYF

abundance: -
v_gene: TRBV28
j_gene: TRBJ2-2
d_gene: -
CDR3nt: TGTGCCAGCAGTTTTATGGGGGCCGGGGAGCTGTTTTTT
CDR3aa: CASSFMGAGELFF

abundance: -
v_gene: TRBV7-2
j_gene: TRBJ2-7
d_gene: TRBD1
CDR3nt: TGTGCCAGCAGCCCTACAGGGGGCCTGTCTGGAGAGCAGTACTTC
CDR3aa: CASSPTGGLSGEQYF

abundance: -
v_gene: TRBV30
j_gene: TRBJ1-4
d_gene: -
CDR3nt: TGTGCCTGGAGTGTACAGGGAGCTAATGAAAAACTGTTTTTT
CDR3aa: CAWSVQGANEKLFF

abundance: -
v_gene: TRBV5-8
j_gene: TRBJ2-5
d_gene: TRBD2
CDR3nt: TGTGCCAGCAGCCCGGGAGGTTTAGCGGCCGGGTCGTGGCAAGAGACCCAGTACTTC
CDR3aa: CASSPGGLAAGSWQETQYF

abundance: -
v_gene: TRBV29-1
j_gene: TRBJ2-3
d_gene: TRBD1
CDR3nt: TGCAGCGTCTTACCCGGGACAGGGAAGGTAGATACGCAGTATTTT
CDR3aa: CSVLPGTGKVDTQYF

abundance: -
v_gene: TRBV29-1
j_gene: TRBJ1-1
d_gene: TRBD1
CDR3nt: TGCAGCGTTGAGGACAGGGAGAACACTGAAGCTTTCTTT
CDR3aa: CSVEDRENTEAFF

abundance: -
v_gene: TRBV2
j_gene: TRBJ1-1
d_gene: TRBD1
CDR3nt: TGTGCCAGCAGTCGACAGGGTGAAGCTTTCTTT
CDR3aa: CASSRQGEAFF

abundance: -
v_gene: TRBV18
j_gene: TRBJ2-7
d_gene: TRBD1
CDR3nt: TGTGCCAGCTCACCCGGACAGGGAATCTCCTACGAGCAGTACTTC
CDR3aa: CASSPGQGISYEQYF

abundance: -
v_gene: TRBV28
j_gene: TRBJ2-2
d_gene: -
CDR3nt: TGTGCCAGCAGTGCCGACAGCCACACCGGGGAGCTGTTTTTT
CDR3aa: CASSADSHTGELFF

abundance: few
v_gene: TRBV20-1
j_gene: TRBJ2-7
d_gene: -
CDR3nt: TGCAGTGCTGGACATGGGCCCGAGCAGTACTTC
CDR3aa: CSAGHGPEQYF

abundance: -
v_gene: TRBV5-1
j_gene: TRBJ2-2
d_gene: -
CDR3nt: TGCGCCAGCAGCTTGGGTCTTCTTTCGGCCCTGGGGACCGGGGAGCTGTTTTTT
CDR3aa: CASSLGLLSALGTGELFF

abundance: -
v_gene: TRBV11-2
j_gene: TRBJ2-7
d_gene: TRBD2
CDR3nt: TGTGCCAGCAGCTTAAATAGCGGGAACCCAACCTACGAGCAGTACTTC
CDR3aa: CASSLNSGNPTYEQYF

abundance: once
v_gene: TRBV5-1
j_gene: TRBJ1-2
d_gene: -
CDR3nt: TGCGCCAGCAGTCCTAGCGGGGGCTCCTATGGCTACACCTTC
CDR3aa: CASSPSGGSYGYTF

abundance: -
v_gene: TRBV19
j_gene: TRBJ2-7
d_gene: TRBD1
CDR3nt: TGTGCCAGTAGTAGGGGAGCACAGGGGGCGGTGAGGTACGAGCAGTACTTC
CDR3aa: CASSRGAQGAVRYEQYF

abundance: -
v_gene: TRBV2
j_gene: TRBJ2-1
d_gene: -
CDR3nt: TGTGCCAGCAGTGAAACCAGGGTCAACAATGAGCAGTTCTTC
CDR3aa: CASSETRVNNEQFF

abundance: -
v_gene: TRBV6-5
j_gene: TRBJ2-5
d_gene: -
CDR3nt: TGTGCCAGCAGTACGCAGGTTCAAGAGACCCAGTACTTC
CDR3aa: CASSTQVQETQYF

abundance: -
v_gene: TRBV5-1
j_gene: TRBJ2-5
d_gene: TRBD1
CDR3nt: TGCGCCAGCAGCTTGTTTCCAGGGGGCGAAGAGACCCAGTACTTC
CDR3aa: CASSLFPGGEETQYF

abundance: few
v_gene: TRBV19
j_gene: TRBJ1-5
d_gene: TRBD1
CDR3nt: TGTGCCAGTAGGTGGGGACAGGGGAGCAATCAGCCCCAGCATTTT
CDR3aa: CASRWGQGSNQPQHF

abundance: -
v_gene: TRBV5-1
j_gene: TRBJ1-2
d_gene: TRBD1
CDR3nt: TGCGCCAGCAGCGTCAGGGGGCTTAACTATGGCTACACCTTC
CDR3aa: CASSVRGLNYGYTF

abundance: -
v_gene: TRBV12-2
j_gene: TRBJ1-3
d_gene: -
CDR3nt: TGTGCAAGTCGCTTAGATCGCGGGGAACAGAGCCGCTCTGGAAACACCATATATTTT
CDR3aa: CASRLDRGEQSRSGNTIYF

abundance: -
v_gene: TRBV7-2
j_gene: TRBJ2-7
d_gene: TRBD2
CDR3nt: TGTGCCAGCAGCTTAGCAGGGGCTAGCGGTACCTACGAGCAGTACTTC
CDR3aa: CASSLAGASGTYEQYF

abundance: -
v_gene: TRBV27
j_gene: TRBJ1-2
d_gene: -
CDR3nt: TGTGCCAGCAGTTTAGGCAGGGACTATGGCTACACCTTC
CDR3aa: CASSLGRDYGYTF

abundance: -
v_gene: TRBV11-3
j_gene: TRBJ2-1
d_gene: -
CDR3nt: TGTGCCAGCAGCCGCCGCGGTGCCAGGGGCAATGAGCAGTTCTTC
CDR3aa: CASSRRGARGNEQFF

abundance: -
v_gene: TRBV4-2
j_gene: TRBJ2-1
d_gene: -
CDR3nt: TGTGCCAGCAGCCAAGCGGACTTACACAATGAGCAGTTCTTC
CDR3aa: CASSQADLHNEQFF

abundance: -
v_gene: TRBV29-1
j_gene: TRBJ2-7
d_gene: -
CDR3nt: TGCAGCGTTGTTTCCGTGGACATACCGTACGAGCAGTACTTC
CDR3aa: CSVVSVDIPYEQYF

abundance: -
v_gene: TRBV7-6
j_gene: TRBJ2-5
d_gene: -
CDR3nt: TGTGCCAGCAGTTTGGGGGCGGATGACGTGGGTGCCCAGTACTTC
CDR3aa: CASSLGADDVGAQYF

abundance: -
v_gene: TRBV5-6
j_gene: TRBJ2-2
d_gene: -
CDR3nt: TGTGCCAGCAGCTTGGGGCAGGGGCGAGCCGGGGAGCTGTTTTTT
CDR3aa: CASSLGQGRAGELFF

abundance: -
v_gene: TRBV30
j_gene: TRBJ2-3
d_gene: -
CDR3nt: TGTGCCTGGGACGCGAGCACAGATACGCAGTATTTT
CDR3aa: CAWDASTDTQYF

abundance: -
v_gene: TRBV19
j_gene: TRBJ2-3
d_gene: -
CDR3nt: TGTGCCAGTAGAGGCGGGGTTAGCACAGATACGCAGTATTTT
CDR3aa: CASRGGVSTDTQYF

abundance: -
v_gene: TRBV29-1
j_gene: TRBJ2-7
d_gene: TRBD2
CDR3nt: TGCAGCGTTGGGGCGGGAGGCCAGACGGGCGAGCAGTACTTC
CDR3aa: CSVGAGGQTGEQYF

abundance: -
v_gene: TRBV5-1
j_gene: TRBJ2-5
d_gene: TRBD2
CDR3nt: TGCGCCAGCAGACTAATAGCGGGAGGGCCGGAGACCCAGTACTTC
CDR3aa: CASRLIAGGPETQYF

abundance: few
v_gene: TRBV6-5
j_gene: TRBJ2-7
d_gene: -
CDR3nt: TGTGCCAGCAGTCTCCGGACCCCCTTGCGGCAGTACTTC
CDR3aa: CASSLRTPLRQYF

abundance: -
v_gene: TRBV19
j_gene: TRBJ2-7
d_gene: -
CDR3nt: TGTGCCAGTAGTACCTCAATCAGGTACGAGCAGTACTTC
CDR3aa: CASSTSIRYEQYF